Listed here is a single T cell receptor (beta chain). The table came from immunoSEQ multiplex PCR; TCRdb's copy has only in-frame clones and leaves some out. Of around 57,000 clones detected, approximately 88% appear once; the ten largest clones hold about 3%. The sample originates from a study of blood T cell repertoires in COVID-19. This receptor was taken from a human donor in a cohort sampled during active COVID-19. Sample: peripheral blood.

The CDR3 bases are TGCGCCAGCAGCTCGGGACAGGGAGGTGAAAAACTGTTTTTT. This sequence encodes CASSSGQGGEKLFF. V is TRBV5-1 and J is TRBJ1-4; 9 nucleotides line up with TRBD1. Losses at the gene ends were 3 bases for V and 7 bases for J; bases not matched to a gene: 4. Germline CDR1 and CDR2: SGHRS and YFSETQ. This CDR3 region has 14 residues. The full variable domain, with the rest looked up from reference TRBV5-1 and TRBJ1-4, is KAGVTQTPRYLIKTRGQQVTLSCSPISGHRSVSWYQQTPGQGLQFLFEYFSETQRNKGNFPGRFSGRQFSNSRSEMNVSTLELGDSALYLCASSSGQGGEKLFFGSGTQLSVL.